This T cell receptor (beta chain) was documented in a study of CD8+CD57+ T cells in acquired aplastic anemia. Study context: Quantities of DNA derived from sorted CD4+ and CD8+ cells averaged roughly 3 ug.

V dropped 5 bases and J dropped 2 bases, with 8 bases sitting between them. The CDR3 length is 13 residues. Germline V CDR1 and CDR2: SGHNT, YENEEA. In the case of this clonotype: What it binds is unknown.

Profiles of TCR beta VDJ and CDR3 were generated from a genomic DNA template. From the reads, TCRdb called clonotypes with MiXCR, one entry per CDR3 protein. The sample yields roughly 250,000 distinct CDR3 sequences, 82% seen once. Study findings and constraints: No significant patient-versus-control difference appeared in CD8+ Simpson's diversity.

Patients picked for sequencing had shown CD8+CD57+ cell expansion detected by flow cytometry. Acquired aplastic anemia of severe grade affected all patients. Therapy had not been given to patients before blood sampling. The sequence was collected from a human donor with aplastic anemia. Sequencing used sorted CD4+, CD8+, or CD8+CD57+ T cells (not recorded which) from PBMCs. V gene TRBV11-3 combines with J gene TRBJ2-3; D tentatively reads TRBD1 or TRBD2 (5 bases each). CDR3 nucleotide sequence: TGTGCCAGCAGCGTCGGGGCCACAGATACGCAGTATTTT. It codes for CASSVGATDTQYF.